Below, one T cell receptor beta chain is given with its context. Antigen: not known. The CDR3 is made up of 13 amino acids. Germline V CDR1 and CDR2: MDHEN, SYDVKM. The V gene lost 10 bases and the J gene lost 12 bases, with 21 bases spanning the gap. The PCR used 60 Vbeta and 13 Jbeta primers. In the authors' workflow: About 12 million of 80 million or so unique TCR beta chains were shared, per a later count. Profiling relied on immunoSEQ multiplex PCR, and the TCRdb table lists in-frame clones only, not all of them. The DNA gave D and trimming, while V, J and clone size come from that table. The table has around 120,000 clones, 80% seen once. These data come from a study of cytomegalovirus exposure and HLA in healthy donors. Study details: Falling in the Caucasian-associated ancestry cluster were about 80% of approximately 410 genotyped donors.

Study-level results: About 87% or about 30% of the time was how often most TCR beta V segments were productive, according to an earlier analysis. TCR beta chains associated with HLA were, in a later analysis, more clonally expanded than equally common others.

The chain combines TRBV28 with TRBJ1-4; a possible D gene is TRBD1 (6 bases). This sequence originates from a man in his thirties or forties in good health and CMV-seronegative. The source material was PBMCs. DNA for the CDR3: TGTGCCACAACACAGGGCTTTGGTATGGAACTGTTTTTT. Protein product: CATTQGFGMELFF. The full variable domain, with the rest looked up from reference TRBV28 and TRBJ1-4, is DVKVTQSSRYLVKRTGEKVFLECVQDMDHENMFWYRQDPGLGLRLIYFSYDVKMKEKGDIPEGYSVSREKKERFSLILESASTNQTSMYLCATTQGFGMELFFGSGTQLSVL.